This note documents a single T cell receptor (beta chain) sequence. Its antigen is not known. A second PCR, run for roughly 7 to 11 cycles, used a sample-barcoded 5' primer plus a J-beta primer mix. From each sample, at least 2.5 million paired-end reads containing CDR3 were obtained. One entry per CDR3 protein results from TCRdb running MiXCR on the 5' RACE reads. The sample lists over 950,000 distinct CDR3 sequences, 35% to 40% occurring once. Per germline, CDR1 MDHEN and CDR2 SYDVKM. This CDR3 contains 15 residues. With V trimmed by 6 bases and J by 7 bases, 8 bases remained unmatched. This record belongs to a study of blood T cells in healthy people across ages. Study-level results: TCR beta diversity, measured per million T cells, fell in a roughly linear way with age. No conclusive comparison of naive versus antigen-experienced cells was possible with unsorted PBMCs.

The TCR sequence derives from a man aged 18-30 years in good health. The sequenced sample consisted of blood. The chain recombines TRBV28 with TRBJ1-6; 8 bases line up with TRBD1. As DNA, the CDR3 is TGTGCCAGCAGGGTCGGGACAGGCTACAATTCACCCCTCCACTTT. It yields the protein CASRVGTGYNSPLHF.